Below, 24 T cell receptor beta chains from the same sample are listed, as sequenced in a study of T-cell memory formation after mild COVID-19 (TCRdb year 2021). The library was prepared using 5' RACE. Sequencing took place on an Illumina NovaSeq 6000. TCRdb redid the processing of the public reads, applying fastp at Q25 and MiXCR, and retained in-frame beta chains. Duplicate CDR3 protein sequences are folded into a single record with the most common DNA and genes. In this sample the table shows around 340,000 distinct CDR3 sequences, around a fifth of which occur a single time. Of the sample, 12% is held by the ten largest clones. The source material was PBMCs or a T cell subset sorted from them (not recorded which). The receptor set was obtained from an adult woman who had mild COVID-19 (a few samples of this study predate the infection). The sample titles of this study are shuffled in the database, so cell type and time point are left out; the donor was told from shared clones.

The chain links TRBV21-1 to TRBJ2-7; TRBD1 was called by the table and not checked on the DNA. TRBV21-1 corresponds to a pseudogene. The CDR3 contains 17 residues. DNA for the CDR3: TGTGCCAGCAGCCTCCCTGCGCGGGGGGCGCCGATGGGGGAGCAGTACTTC. It codes for CASSLPARGAPMGEQYF.

V and J are TRBV9 and TRBJ1-1; 7 bases agree with TRBD1. The CDR3 is 14 amino acids. The V and J ends lost 3 bases and 3 bases, in that order; junction bases with no gene match: 5. In germline, CDR1 is SGDLS, CDR2 YYNGEE. The CDR3 coding sequence is TGTGCCAGCAGCGGACGACAGGGTCACACTGAAGCTTTCTTT. It codes for CASSGRQGHTEAFF.

V is TRBV5-1 and J is TRBJ2-2; D remains unclear. The CDR3 consists of 15 residues. The V gene's germline CDR1 is SGHRS and CDR2 YFSETQ. Trimming cost V 4 bases and J 1 base, with 11 bases left between them. The CDR3 reads CASSVGGLNTGELFF. As DNA, the CDR3 is TGCGCCAGCAGCGTCGGCGGCCTGAACACCGGGGAGCTGTTTTTT.

This clonotype was counted at least ten times. The chain is built from TRBV5-1 and TRBJ2-7, with D unclear. The CDR3 runs 11 residues. V lost 0 bases to trimming and J lost 6 bases, with 4 bases between them. The germline CDR1 and CDR2 sequences are SGHRS and YFSETQ. The CDR3 loop is CASSLVIEQYF. The DNA of the CDR3 is TGCGCCAGCAGCTTGGTCATCGAGCAGTACTTC.

The CDR3: CASSQDIYDTQYF. CDR3 DNA: TGTGCCAGCAGCCAAGATATTTACGATACGCAGTATTTT. The V call is TRBV3-1, the J call TRBJ2-3, with D unclear. This CDR3 region has 13 residues. Germline assignment: CDR1 LGHDT and CDR2 YNNKEL (reference sequence). The germline V and J ends were trimmed by 0 bases and 6 bases, with 7 bases remaining between them.

A few counts support this clonotype. The rearrangement joins TRBV19 to TRBJ1-5; no clear D. Per germline, CDR1 LNHDA and CDR2 SQIVND (reference sequence). The V and J ends lost 7 bases and 0 bases respectively, with 10 bases between them. The CDR3 loop spans 14 amino acids. This CDR3 is CASNAETSNQPQHF. As DNA, the CDR3 is TGTGCCAGTAATGCAGAGACTAGCAATCAGCCCCAGCATTTT.

The J gene is TRBJ2-5, the V gene TRBV19, with D perhaps matching TRBD1 (5 bases). This CDR3 comprises 13 residues. The V gene's germline CDR1 is LNHDA and CDR2 SQIVND (reference sequence). Trimming took off 5 bases at V and 0 bases at J, with 7 bases between the two ends. CDR3 amino acids: CASSSTDQETQYF. CDR3 coding DNA: TGTGCCAGTAGTTCGACAGACCAAGAGACCCAGTACTTC.

The gene calls are TRBV7-9 and TRBJ1-1; TRBD1 aligns across 10 bases. The V gene end was trimmed by 0 bases and the J gene end by 10 bases; junction bases not matched to a gene: 5. The CDR3 spans 14 residues. Germline V lookup: CDR1 SEHNR, CDR2 FQNEAQ (reference sequence). The CDR3 region has the DNA TGTGCCAGCAGCTTAGCGGGCCGGGACAGGGGAGCTTTCTTT. It is translated as CASSLAGRDRGAFF.

This chain connects TRBV4-1 to TRBJ2-3; no reliable D call. The CDR3 has 14 amino acids. CDR1 is MGHRA and CDR2 is YSYEKL in the germline V gene. Trimming stripped 0 bases from V and 6 bases from J, with 10 bases between. CDR3: CASSQEGGSDTQYF. In nucleotides, the CDR3 is TGCGCCAGCAGCCAAGAAGGCGGCTCGGATACGCAGTATTTT.

This clonotype was observed a few times. The gene calls are TRBV18 and TRBJ1-1; no clear D gene. The V end was cut by 2 bases, the J end by 1 base, with 8 bases between. Germline CDR1 KGHSH, CDR2 LQKENI. The CDR3 is made up of 14 amino acids. CDR3 DNA: TGTGCCAGCTCACCAAAAACGGGGAACACTGAAGCTTTCTTT. Translating it yields CASSPKTGNTEAFF. The full variable domain, in which reference TRBV18 and TRBJ1-1 provide the parts outside the CDR3, is NAGVMQNPRHLVRRRGQEARLRCSPMKGHSHVYWYRQLPEEGLKFMVYLQKENIIDESGMPKERFSAEFPKEGPSILRIQQVVRGDSAAYFCASSPKTGNTEAFFGQGTRLTVV.

The V call is TRBV5-4, the J call TRBJ2-1, with TRBD2 identical over 7 bases. J was trimmed by 6 bases and V by 2 bases; bases with no gene match: 8. The CDR3 consists of 15 residues. Germline V CDR1 and CDR2: SGHNT, YYREEE (reference sequence). CDR3 bases: TGTGCCAGCAGCTTTGCGCTAACTAGCGCCAATGAGCAGTTCTTC. This gives the protein CASSFALTSANEQFF. The full variable domain, with the rest looked up from reference TRBV5-4 and TRBJ2-1, is ETGVTQSPTHLIKTRGQQVTLRCSSQSGHNTVSWYQQALGQGPQFIFQYYREEENGRGNFPPRFSGLQFPNYSSELNVNALELDDSALYLCASSFALTSANEQFFGPGTRLTVL.

This clonotype was seen repeatedly, ten times or more. The chain carries TRBV29-1 and TRBJ1-1; 11 bases align to TRBD1. The V gene's germline CDR1 is SQVTM and CDR2 ANQGSEA. The CDR3 runs to 13 residues. V shed 7 bases, J shed 4 bases, and the junction held 5 bases outside the gene matches. CDR3 sequence (DNA): TGCAGCGGCCTGGGACAGGGGGTCACTGAAGCTTTCTTT. Its translation: CSGLGQGVTEAFF.

Ten or more counts support this clonotype. The gene calls are TRBV25-1 and TRBJ1-5; D uncertain. Germline V lookup: CDR1 MGHDK, CDR2 SYGVNS. There are 13 residues in the CDR3. V gave up 6 bases and J gave up 2 bases, with 8 bases separating them. This chain's CDR3 is CASSSGGNQPQHF. CDR3 nucleotides: TGTGCCAGCAGCAGTGGAGGCAATCAGCCCCAGCATTTT.

The genes are TRBV7-6 and TRBJ2-1, with 11 bases aligning to TRBD1. This CDR3 is built from 14 residues. Germline V gene lookup returns CDR1 SGHVS and CDR2 FNYEAQ. With 8 bases clipped from V and 8 bases from J, the junction kept 8 bases outside the gene matches. In DNA form, the CDR3 reads TGTGCCAGCGGGGCCGGGACAGGGGGGCATGAGCAGTTCTTC. Translation: CASGAGTGGHEQFF.

The chain uses TRBV9 and TRBJ2-7; TRBD1 might be the D (6 bases). Germline-derived CDR1 and CDR2 are SGDLS and YYNGEE. The CDR3 has 13 amino acids. V gave up 0 bases and J gave up 9 bases, with 13 bases separating them. The CDR3 coding sequence is TGTGCCAGCAGCGTAGATCGGACAGCCGCGCAGTACTTC. It translates to CASSVDRTAAQYF. Based on the CDR3 plus reference TRBV9 and TRBJ2-7, the full variable domain is DSGVTQTPKHLITATGQRVTLRCSPRSGDLSVYWYQQSLDQGLQFLIQYYNGEERAKGNILERFSAQQFPDLHSELNLSSLELGDSALYFCASSVDRTAAQYFGPGTRLTVT.

This clonotype was seen only a few times. The V and J genes are TRBV7-9 and TRBJ2-1, with D unclear. This CDR3 has 14 amino acids. Germline assignment: CDR1 SEHNR and CDR2 FQNEAQ (reference sequence). Trimming took 1 base from V and 8 from J, leaving 12 bases between them. CDR3 bases: TGTGCCAGCAGCTTAGTTAGGTCACTTGATGAGCAGTTCTTC. Translating it yields CASSLVRSLDEQFF. Full variable domain (missing parts from reference TRBV7-9 and TRBJ2-1): DTGVSQNPRHKITKRGQNVTFRCDPISEHNRLYWYRQTLGQGPEFLTYFQNEAQLEKSRLLSDRFSAERPKGSFSTLEIQRTEQGDSAMYLCASSLVRSLDEQFFGPGTRLTVL.

This clonotype was observed a handful of times. V gene TRBV20-1 combines with J gene TRBJ2-5; D remains ambiguous. Trimming removed 1 base at V and 5 bases at J, with 11 bases between. The CDR3 contains 13 residues. Germline CDR1 and CDR2: DFQATT and SNEGSKA (reference sequence). CDR3 DNA: TGCAGTGCTAGAGTTAGTAAGACGGAGACCCAGTACTTC. As protein: CSARVSKTETQYF.

The chain joins TRBV29-1 to TRBJ2-7; D uncertain. The length of the CDR3 is 11 residues. The ends were cut back, 7 bases at V and 6 bases at J, with 13 bases in the middle. Looked up from germline, CDR1 is SQVTM and CDR2 is ANQGSEA. CDR3 region: CSALVSAEQYF. As DNA, the CDR3 is TGCAGCGCCCTAGTGTCGGCCGAGCAGTACTTC.

The chain has TRBV7-9 and TRBJ1-5; D possibly corresponds to TRBD1 (5 bases). The CDR3 totals 13 residues. In germline, CDR1 is SEHNR, CDR2 FQNEAQ (reference sequence). Trimming took 8 bases from V and 3 from J, leaving 11 bases between them. The DNA for the CDR3 is TGTGCCAGCGGTCCAGGACACAATCAGCCCCAGCATTTT. Translation gives CASGPGHNQPQHF.

This clonotype turned up a few times. In nucleotides, the CDR3 is TGTGCCACCAGCAGAGGCTTTAGCGGGAGTAGGGTAGATACGCAGTATTTT. Translation gives CATSRGFSGSRVDTQYF. The J gene is TRBJ2-3, the V gene TRBV15, with TRBD2 matching 9 bases. This CDR3 has 17 amino acids. CDR1 and CDR2 from the germline V gene are LNHNV and YYDKDF (reference sequence). V lost 1 base and J lost 5; bases outside the gene matches: 10.

This clonotype appeared a few times. The genes are TRBV20-1 and TRBJ2-3, with D possibly matching TRBD2 (5 bases). CDR1 and CDR2 from the germline V gene are DFQATT and SNEGSKA (reference sequence). The CDR3 sequence is 11 residues long. V was cut by 6 bases and J by 8 bases, with 12 bases left in between. The chain's CDR3 is CSATGEGTQYF. The CDR3 DNA is TGCAGTGCAACCGGTGAGGGTACGCAGTATTTT.

In this sample, this clonotype turned up a few times. The V and J genes are TRBV4-2 and TRBJ2-7; D is perhaps TRBD2 (5 bases). V was shortened by 5 bases and J by 5 bases, with 22 bases between the two germline ends. The V gene's germline CDR1 is LGHNA and CDR2 YNFKEQ. The CDR3 is 16 amino acids. CDR3 nucleotides: TGTGCCAGCAGCGAAAACATTGGCTTTGTGGGAGACGAGCAGTACTTC. Protein: CASSENIGFVGDEQYF.

V and J are TRBV18 and TRBJ2-7, with a tentative D call TRBD2 (6 bases). In germline, CDR1 is KGHSH, CDR2 LQKENI. V was shortened by 5 bases and J by 3 bases, with 14 bases between the two germline ends. This CDR3 region has 14 residues. This CDR3 reads CASSFTGTYYEQYF. CDR3 DNA: TGTGCCAGCTCATTCACCGGGACTTACTACGAGCAGTACTTC.

The CDR3 nucleotides read TGTGCCAGCAGTTCGCTAGCGGTTCTGGATACGCAGTATTTT. It codes for CASSSLAVLDTQYF. The chain is built from TRBV27 and TRBJ2-3; 7 nucleotides agree with TRBD2. The length of the CDR3 is 14 residues. Germline CDR1 MNHEY, CDR2 SMNVEV (reference sequence). V trimming: 4 bases; J trimming: 6 bases; junction bases outside the gene matches: 7.